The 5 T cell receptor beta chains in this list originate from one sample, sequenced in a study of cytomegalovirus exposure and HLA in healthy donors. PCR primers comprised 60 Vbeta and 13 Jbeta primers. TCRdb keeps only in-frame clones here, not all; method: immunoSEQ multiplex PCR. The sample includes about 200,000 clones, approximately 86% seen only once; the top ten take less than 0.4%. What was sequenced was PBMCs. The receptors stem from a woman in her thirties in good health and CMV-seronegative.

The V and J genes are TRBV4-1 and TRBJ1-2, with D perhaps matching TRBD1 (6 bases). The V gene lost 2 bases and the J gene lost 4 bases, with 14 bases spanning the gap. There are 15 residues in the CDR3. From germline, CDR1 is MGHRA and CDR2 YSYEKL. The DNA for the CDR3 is TGCGCCAGCAGCCAAAACAGGGACGGACTCTATGGCTACACCTTC. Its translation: CASSQNRDGLYGYTF.

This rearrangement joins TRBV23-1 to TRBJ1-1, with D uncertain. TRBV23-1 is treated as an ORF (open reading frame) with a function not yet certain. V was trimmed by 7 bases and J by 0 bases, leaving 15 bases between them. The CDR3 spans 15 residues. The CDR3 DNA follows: TGCGCCAGCAATCACGATGGCACACTGAACACTGAAGCTTTCTTT. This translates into CASNHDGTLNTEAFF.

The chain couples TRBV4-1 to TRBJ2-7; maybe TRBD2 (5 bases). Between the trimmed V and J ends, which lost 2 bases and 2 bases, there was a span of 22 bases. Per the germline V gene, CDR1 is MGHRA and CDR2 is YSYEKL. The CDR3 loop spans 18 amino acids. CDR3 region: CASSQREGFEGRTYEQYF. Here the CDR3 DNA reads TGCGCCAGCAGCCAAAGAGAGGGCTTCGAGGGCCGTACCTACGAGCAGTACTTC.

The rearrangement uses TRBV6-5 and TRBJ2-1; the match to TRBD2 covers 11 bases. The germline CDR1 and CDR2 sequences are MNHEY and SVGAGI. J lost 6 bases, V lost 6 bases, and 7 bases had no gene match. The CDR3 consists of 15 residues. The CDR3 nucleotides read TGTGCCAGCAGCCGCACTAGCGGGAGCCCCAATGAGCAGTTCTTC. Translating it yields CASSRTSGSPNEQFF.

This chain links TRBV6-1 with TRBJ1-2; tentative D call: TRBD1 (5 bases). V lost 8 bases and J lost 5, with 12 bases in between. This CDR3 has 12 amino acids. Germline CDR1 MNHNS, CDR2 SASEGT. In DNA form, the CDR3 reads TGTGCCAGCGGGGCAGGAACTTATGGCTACACCTTC. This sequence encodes CASGAGTYGYTF.